This TCR beta chain came from a study of blood T cells in healthy people across ages. A second roughly 6 to 12 cycle PCR used barcoded and J-beta primers. TCRdb fed the 5' RACE reads into MiXCR, producing one record per CDR3 protein. The data show about 400,000 distinct CDR3 sequences, roughly half seen once. J was trimmed by 5 bases and V by 0 bases; bases with no gene match: 8. CDR3 length equals 17 residues. Germline CDR1 is DFQATT and CDR2 is SNEGSKA (reference sequence). The sequence came from a man in his sixties in good health. The sample comprised blood. The rearrangement joins TRBV20-1 to TRBJ2-7; 15 bases match TRBD2. CDR3 nucleotides: TGCAGTGCTAGAGATGGGGGACTAGCGGGAGGTCTAGACGAGCAGTACTTC. This encodes CSARDGGLAGGLDEQYF.